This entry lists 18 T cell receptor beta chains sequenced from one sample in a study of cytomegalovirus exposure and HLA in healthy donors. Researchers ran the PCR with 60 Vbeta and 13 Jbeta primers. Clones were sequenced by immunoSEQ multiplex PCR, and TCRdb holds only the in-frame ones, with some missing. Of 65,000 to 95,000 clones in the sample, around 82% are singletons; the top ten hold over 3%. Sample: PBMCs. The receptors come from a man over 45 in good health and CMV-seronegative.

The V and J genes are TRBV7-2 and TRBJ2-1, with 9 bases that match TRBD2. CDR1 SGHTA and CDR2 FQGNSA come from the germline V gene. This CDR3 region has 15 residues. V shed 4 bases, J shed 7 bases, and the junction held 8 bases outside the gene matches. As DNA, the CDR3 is TGTGCCAGCAGCTCGTGGGCGGGGGGGCCAAATGAGCAGTTCTTC. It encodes CASSSWAGGPNEQFF.

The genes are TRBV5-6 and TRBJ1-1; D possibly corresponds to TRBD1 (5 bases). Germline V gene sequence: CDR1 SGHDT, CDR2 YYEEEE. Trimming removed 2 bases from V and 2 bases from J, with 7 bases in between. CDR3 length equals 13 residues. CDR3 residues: CASSLGVNTEAFF. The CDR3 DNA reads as TGTGCCAGCAGCTTAGGGGTTAACACTGAAGCTTTCTTT.

The CDR3 loop is CASSWGGDKNIQYF. DNA of the CDR3: TGTGCCAGCAGCTGGGGGGGGGACAAAAACATTCAGTACTTC. The chain uses TRBV14 and TRBJ2-4, with 7 nucleotides matching TRBD2. CDR1 is SGHDN and CDR2 is FVKESK in the germline V gene. The junction had 4 bases not matched to a gene; V was cut back by 5 bases and J by 3 bases. The CDR3 sequence is 14 residues long.

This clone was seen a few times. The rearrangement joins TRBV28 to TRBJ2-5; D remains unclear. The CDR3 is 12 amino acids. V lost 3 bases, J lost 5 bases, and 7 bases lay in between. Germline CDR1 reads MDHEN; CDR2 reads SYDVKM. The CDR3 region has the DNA TGTGCCAGCAGTTTGTTAGTGGAGACCCAGTACTTC. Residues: CASSLLVETQYF.

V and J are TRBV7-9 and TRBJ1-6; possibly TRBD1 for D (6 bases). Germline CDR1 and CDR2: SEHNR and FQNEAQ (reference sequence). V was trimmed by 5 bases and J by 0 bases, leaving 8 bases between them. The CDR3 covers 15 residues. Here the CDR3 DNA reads TGTGCCAGCAGCACAGGGAGCTCCTATAATTCACCCCTCCACTTT. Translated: CASSTGSSYNSPLHF.

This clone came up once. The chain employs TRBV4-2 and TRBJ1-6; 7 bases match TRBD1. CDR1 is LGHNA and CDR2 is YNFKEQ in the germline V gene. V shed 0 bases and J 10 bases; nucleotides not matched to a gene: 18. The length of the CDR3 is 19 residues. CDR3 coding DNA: TGTGCCAGCAGCCAAGAAGATAGGTCCGACAGGGTAAAGAACTCACCCCTCCACTTT. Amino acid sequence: CASSQEDRSDRVKNSPLHF.

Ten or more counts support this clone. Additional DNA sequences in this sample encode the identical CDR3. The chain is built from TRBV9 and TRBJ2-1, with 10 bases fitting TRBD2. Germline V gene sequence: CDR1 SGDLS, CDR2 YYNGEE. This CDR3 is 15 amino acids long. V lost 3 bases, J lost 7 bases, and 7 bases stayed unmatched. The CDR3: CASSASGGAGNEQFF. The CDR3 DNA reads TGTGCCAGCAGCGCCAGCGGGGGGGCTGGGAATGAGCAGTTCTTC.

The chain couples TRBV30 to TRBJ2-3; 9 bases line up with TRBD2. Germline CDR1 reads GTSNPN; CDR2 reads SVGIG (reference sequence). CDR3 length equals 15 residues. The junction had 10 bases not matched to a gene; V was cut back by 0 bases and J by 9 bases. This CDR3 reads CAWSVTGRGGGTQYF. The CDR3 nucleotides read TGTGCCTGGAGTGTAACGGGCCGCGGGGGGGGGACGCAGTATTTT. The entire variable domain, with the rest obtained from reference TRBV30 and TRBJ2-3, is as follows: SQTIHQWPATLVQPVGSPLSLECTVEGTSNPNLYWYRQAAGRGLQLLFYSVGIGQISSEVPQNLSASRPQDRQFILSSKKLLLSDSGFYLCAWSVTGRGGGTQYFGPGTRLTVL.

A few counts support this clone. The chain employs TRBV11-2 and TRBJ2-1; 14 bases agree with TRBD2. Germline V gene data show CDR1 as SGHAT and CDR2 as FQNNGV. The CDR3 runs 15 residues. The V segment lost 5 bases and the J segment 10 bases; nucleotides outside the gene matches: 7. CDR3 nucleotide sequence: TGTGCCAGCAGCCTCGGGACTAGCGGGGGTAACGAGCAGTTCTTC. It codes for CASSLGTSGGNEQFF.

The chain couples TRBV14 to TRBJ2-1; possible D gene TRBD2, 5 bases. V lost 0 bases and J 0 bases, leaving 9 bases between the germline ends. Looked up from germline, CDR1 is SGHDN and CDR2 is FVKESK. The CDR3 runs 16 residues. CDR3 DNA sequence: TGTGCCAGCAGCCAAGACCCAGCGGACTCCTACAATGAGCAGTTCTTC. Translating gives CASSQDPADSYNEQFF.

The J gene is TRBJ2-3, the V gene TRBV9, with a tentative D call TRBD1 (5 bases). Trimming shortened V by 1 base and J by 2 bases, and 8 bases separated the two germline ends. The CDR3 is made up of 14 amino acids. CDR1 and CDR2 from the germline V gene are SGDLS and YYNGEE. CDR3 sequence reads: CASSVRGATDTQYF. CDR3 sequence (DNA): TGTGCCAGCAGCGTACGTGGGGCCACAGATACGCAGTATTTT.

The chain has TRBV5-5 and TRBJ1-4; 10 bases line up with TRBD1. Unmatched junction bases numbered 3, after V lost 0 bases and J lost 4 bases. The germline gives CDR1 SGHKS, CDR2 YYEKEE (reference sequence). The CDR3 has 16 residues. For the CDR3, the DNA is TGTGCCAGCAGCTTGGAAGGGACAGGGGTTAATGAAAAACTGTTTTTT. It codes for CASSLEGTGVNEKLFF.

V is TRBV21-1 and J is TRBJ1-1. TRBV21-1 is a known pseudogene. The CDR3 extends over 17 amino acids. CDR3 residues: CASDHLTGERGITEAFF. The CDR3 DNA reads TGTGCCAGCGACCACCTAACGGGGGAAAGGGGTATCACTGAAGCTTTCTTT.

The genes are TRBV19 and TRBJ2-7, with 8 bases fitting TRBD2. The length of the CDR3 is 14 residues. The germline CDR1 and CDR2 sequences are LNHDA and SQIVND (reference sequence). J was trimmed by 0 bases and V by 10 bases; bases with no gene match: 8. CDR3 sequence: CATFSGEPSYEQYF. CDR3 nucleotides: TGTGCCACTTTTAGCGGGGAACCCTCCTACGAGCAGTACTTC.

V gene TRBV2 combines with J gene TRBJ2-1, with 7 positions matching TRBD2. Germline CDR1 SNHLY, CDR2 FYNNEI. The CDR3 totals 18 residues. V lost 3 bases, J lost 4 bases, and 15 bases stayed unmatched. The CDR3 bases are TGTGCCAGCAGTGAGGGCCAGCGGGGTACTCCGCCTTACAATGAGCAGTTCTTC. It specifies CASSEGQRGTPPYNEQFF. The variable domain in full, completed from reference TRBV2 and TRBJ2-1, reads EPEVTQTPSHQVTQMGQEVILRCVPISNHLYFYWYRQILGQKVEFLVSFYNNEISEKSEIFDDQFSVERPDGSNFTLKIRSTKLEDSAMYFCASSEGQRGTPPYNEQFFGPGTRLTVL.

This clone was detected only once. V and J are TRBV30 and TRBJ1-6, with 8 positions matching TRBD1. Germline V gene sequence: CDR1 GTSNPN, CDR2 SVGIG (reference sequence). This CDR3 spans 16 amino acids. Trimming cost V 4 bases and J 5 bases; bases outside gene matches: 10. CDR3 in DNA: TGTGCCTGGATCCTATCAGGGGGCGCAGATAATTCACCCCTCCACTTT. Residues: CAWILSGGADNSPLHF.

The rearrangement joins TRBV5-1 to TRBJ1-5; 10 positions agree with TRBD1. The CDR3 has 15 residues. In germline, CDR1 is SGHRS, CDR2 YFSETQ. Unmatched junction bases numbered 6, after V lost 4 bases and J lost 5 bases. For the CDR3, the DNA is TGCGCCAGCAGCCTTGGGACAGGGGTCCATCAGCCCCAGCATTTT. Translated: CASSLGTGVHQPQHF.

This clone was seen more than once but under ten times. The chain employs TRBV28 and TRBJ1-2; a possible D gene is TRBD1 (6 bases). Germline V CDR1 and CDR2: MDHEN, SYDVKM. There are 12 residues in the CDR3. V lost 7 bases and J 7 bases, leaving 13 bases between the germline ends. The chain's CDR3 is CASTGTRGGYTF. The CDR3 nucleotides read TGTGCCAGCACCGGGACACGAGGTGGCTACACCTTC.